This TCR beta chain came from a study of beta chain features in type 1 diabetes. The wider study: Patient and healthy donor groups were alike in age, gender and cell yields.

Study-wide points: Moderately but significantly shorter TCRB CDR3s were found in Type 1 diabetes patients in all four CD4+ subsets. Type 1 diabetes patients showed fewer insertions and more deletions at VDJ junctions.

The CDR3 has 12 amino acids. Deletions cut 5 bases from V and 5 bases from J, with 9 bases between. The germline CDR1 and CDR2 sequences are SQVTM and ANQGSEA. cDNA synthesis used the whole RNA isolate, giving expressed TCRB sequences. The table came from immunoSEQ multiplex PCR; TCRdb's copy has only in-frame clones and leaves some out. The table has 23,000 or so clones, 69% seen once. As concerns this clone: The antigen is unknown.

Based on CD45RO/CCR7/CD25/CD127/CD95/CD27, CD4+ regulatory, stem cell-like memory, naive and central memory cells were sorted. The sequence derives from a man between 18 and 35 years old with type 1 diabetes. The sequenced sample was Tregs from blood. V usage is TRBV29-1 and J usage is TRBJ1-4; D is perhaps TRBD1 (5 bases). This CDR3 reads CSVNRGNEKLFF. The CDR3, as DNA: TGCAGCGTTAACCGGGGGAATGAAAAACTGTTTTTT.